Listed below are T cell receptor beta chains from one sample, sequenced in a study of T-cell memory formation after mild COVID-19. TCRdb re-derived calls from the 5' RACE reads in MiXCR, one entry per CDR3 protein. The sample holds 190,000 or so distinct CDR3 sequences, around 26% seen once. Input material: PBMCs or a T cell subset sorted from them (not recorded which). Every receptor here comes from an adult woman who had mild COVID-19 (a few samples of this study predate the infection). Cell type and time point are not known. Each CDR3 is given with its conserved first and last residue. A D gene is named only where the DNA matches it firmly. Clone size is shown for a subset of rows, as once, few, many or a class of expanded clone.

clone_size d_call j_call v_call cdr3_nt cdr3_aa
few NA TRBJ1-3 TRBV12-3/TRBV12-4 TGTGCCAGCAGCCCCGTACAAGCGGGGAACACCATATATTTT CASSPVQAGNTIYF
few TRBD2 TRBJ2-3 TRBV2 TGTGCCAGCAGTGATGCTAGCGGGCGCGGTCCAGATACGCAGTATTTT CASSDASGRGPDTQYF
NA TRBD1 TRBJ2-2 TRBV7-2 TGTGCCAGCAGCTGGTACAGGGGGCTGAGCACCGGGGAGCTGTTTTTT CASSWYRGLSTGELFF
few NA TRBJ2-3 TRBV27 TGTGCCAGCAGTTTGCGGTTAGGAGGGGCAAGCACAGATACGCAGTATTTT CASSLRLGGASTDTQYF
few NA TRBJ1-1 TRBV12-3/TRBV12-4 TGTGCCAGCAGTTTAGGACTGGGGTTTGGCACTGAAGCTTTCTTT CASSLGLGFGTEAFF
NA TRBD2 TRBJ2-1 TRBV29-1 TGCAGCGTTGACGGACTAGCGGGAGTAGAGGAGCAGTTCTTC CSVDGLAGVEEQFF
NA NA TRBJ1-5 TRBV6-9 TGTGCCAGACAGGTTAGCAATCAGCCCCAGCATTTT CARQVSNQPQHF
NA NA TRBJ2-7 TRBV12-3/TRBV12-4 TGTGCCAGCAGTTTCCCCTACGAGCAGTACTTC CASSFPYEQYF
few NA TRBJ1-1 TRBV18 TGTGCCAGCTCACCACCAGGCCAGGGAGGCACTGAAGCTTTCTTT CASSPPGQGGTEAFF
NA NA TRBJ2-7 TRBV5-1 TGCGCCAGCAGCGGAAGCGGGACAGCAATCTACGAGCAGTACTTC CASSGSGTAIYEQYF
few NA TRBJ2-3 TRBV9 TGTGCCAGCAGCGTAGGACTATTGGCAGATACGCAGTATTTT CASSVGLLADTQYF
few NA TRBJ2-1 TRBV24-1 TGTGCCACCAGTGACCCGGAGGGTGGGGAGTACAATGAGCAGTTCTTC CATSDPEGGEYNEQFF
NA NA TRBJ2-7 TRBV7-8 TGTGCCAGCAGCTCCGCAGGGGATCCGGAGGAGCAGTACTTC CASSSAGDPEEQYF
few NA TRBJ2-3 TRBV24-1 TGTGCCACCAGTGCTAACCGGGGAACCGGAACAGATACGCAGTATTTT CATSANRGTGTDTQYF
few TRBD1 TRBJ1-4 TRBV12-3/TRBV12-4 TGTGCCAGCAGTTCAAGGACAGGCCTAAAACTGTTTTTT CASSSRTGLKLFF
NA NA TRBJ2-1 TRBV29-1 TGCAGCGTCCAACTCGGACCAAACAATGAGCAGTTCTTC CSVQLGPNNEQFF
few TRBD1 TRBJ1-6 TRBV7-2 TGTGCCAGCAGAACAACGGGACAGGGAAGTTCACCCCTCCACTTT CASRTTGQGSSPLHF
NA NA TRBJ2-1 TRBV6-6 TGTGCCAGCAGTTACCCAGGAACGCACAATGAGCAGTTCTTC CASSYPGTHNEQFF
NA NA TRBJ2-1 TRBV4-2 TGTGCCAGCAGCGAAGGGGGAAGGGACAATGAGCAGTTCTTC CASSEGGRDNEQFF
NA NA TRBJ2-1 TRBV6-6 TGTGCCAGCAGTATAACTAGCTCCTACAATGAGCAGTTCTTC CASSITSSYNEQFF
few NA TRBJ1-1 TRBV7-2 TGTGCCAGCAGCCGACTACAGGGGAACACTGAAGCTTTCTTT CASSRLQGNTEAFF
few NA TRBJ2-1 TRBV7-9 TGTGCCAGCAGCTTATCTCGTGGGAGAAGTACCTCCTACAATGAGCAGTTCTTC CASSLSRGRSTSYNEQFF
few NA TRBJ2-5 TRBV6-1 TGTGCCACCAGGGGCCGGGACGCCCCCAGTGGGACCCAGTACTTC CATRGRDAPSGTQYF
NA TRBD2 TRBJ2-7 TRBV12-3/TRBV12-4 TGTGCCAGCAGTTTAAGAGTGCGGACTAGCGGGGGGCCCCCGCAGTACTTC CASSLRVRTSGGPPQYF
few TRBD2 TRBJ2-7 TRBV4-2 TGTGCCAGCAGCCAAGGTATCCGGGAGGTACAGGACGAGCAGTACTTC CASSQGIREVQDEQYF
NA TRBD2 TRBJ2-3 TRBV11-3 TGTGCCAGCAGCTCCGGGGGGACTAGCACAGATACGCAGTATTTT CASSSGGTSTDTQYF
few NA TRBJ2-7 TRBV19 TGTGCCAGTAGGGCAGCCTCCTACGAGCAGTACTTC CASRAASYEQYF
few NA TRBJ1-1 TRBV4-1 TGCGCCAGCAGCCCCCAACCTACGGTGAACACTGAAGCTTTCTTT CASSPQPTVNTEAFF
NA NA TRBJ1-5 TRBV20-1 TGCAGTGCTAGTGATGACCCGGGGGGCCAGCATTTT CSASDDPGGQHF
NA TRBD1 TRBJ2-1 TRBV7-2 TGTGCCAGCAGCAGAAGCCGGGACAGGGTTTACAATGAGCAGTTCTTC CASSRSRDRVYNEQFF
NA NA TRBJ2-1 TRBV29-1 TGCAGCGTCGAGAAGACTAGTCCCCGAGACAATGAGCAGTTCTTC CSVEKTSPRDNEQFF
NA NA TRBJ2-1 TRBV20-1 TGCAGTGCTAGAGGGTGGTCCAGCGGAGTCCTCCGTGATGAGCAGTTCTTC CSARGWSSGVLRDEQFF
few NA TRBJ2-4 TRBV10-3 TGTGCCACCGCGGCGACAAACATTCAGTACTTC CATAATNIQYF
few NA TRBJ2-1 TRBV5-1 TGCGCCAGCAGCTTAGTAAACGATGAGCAGTTCTTC CASSLVNDEQFF
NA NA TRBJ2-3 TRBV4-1 TGCGCCAGCAGCCAAGATCCACCGGGGGGCACAGATACGCAGTATTTT CASSQDPPGGTDTQYF
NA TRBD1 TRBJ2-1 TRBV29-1 TGCAGCGTTGCCGGGACAGGGAACAATGAGCAGTTCTTC CSVAGTGNNEQFF
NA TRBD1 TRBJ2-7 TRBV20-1 TGCAGTGCGTCCGGGGACAGGGAGGGCGAGCAGTACTTC CSASGDREGEQYF
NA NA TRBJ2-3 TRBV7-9 TGTGCCAGCAGCTTAGGAGCAGCAAGGACGCAGTATTTT CASSLGAARTQYF
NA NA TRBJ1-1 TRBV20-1 TGCAGTGCATGGTTGAACACTGAAGCTTTCTTT CSAWLNTEAFF
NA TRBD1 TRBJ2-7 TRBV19 TGTGCCAGTAGTATAAAAGGGGGCGCGGTTTACGAGCAGTACTTC CASSIKGGAVYEQYF
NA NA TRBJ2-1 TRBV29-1 TGCAGCGCAGCAGGCAGGGGGGATTACAATGAGCAGTTCTTC CSAAGRGDYNEQFF
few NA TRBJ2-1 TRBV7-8 TGTGCCAGCAGCTTGGTGGGGGGGCATGAGCAGTTCTTC CASSLVGGHEQFF